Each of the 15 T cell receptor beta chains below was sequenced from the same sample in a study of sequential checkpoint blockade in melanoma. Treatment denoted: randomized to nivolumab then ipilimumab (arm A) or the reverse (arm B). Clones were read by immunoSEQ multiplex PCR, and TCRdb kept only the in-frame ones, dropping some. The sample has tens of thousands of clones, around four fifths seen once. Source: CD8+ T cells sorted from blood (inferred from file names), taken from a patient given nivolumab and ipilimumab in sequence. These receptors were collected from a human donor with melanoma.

The CDR3 loop reads CASSTRAGGIETQYF. As DNA, the CDR3 is TGTGCCAGTAGTACCCGGGCAGGGGGTATCGAGACCCAGTACTTC. V is TRBV19 and J is TRBJ2-5; 7 positions agree with TRBD1. Germline V gives CDR1 LNHDA, CDR2 SQIVND (reference sequence). Trimming at V came to 4 bases and at J to 5 bases, leaving 10 bases not matched to a gene. The CDR3 is made up of 15 amino acids.

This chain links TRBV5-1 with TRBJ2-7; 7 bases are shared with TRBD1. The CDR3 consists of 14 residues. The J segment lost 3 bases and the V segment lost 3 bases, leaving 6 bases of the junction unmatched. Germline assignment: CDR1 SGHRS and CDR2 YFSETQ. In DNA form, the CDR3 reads TGCGCCAGCAGCTCACCGGGACAGAACTACGAGCAGTACTTC. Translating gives CASSSPGQNYEQYF.

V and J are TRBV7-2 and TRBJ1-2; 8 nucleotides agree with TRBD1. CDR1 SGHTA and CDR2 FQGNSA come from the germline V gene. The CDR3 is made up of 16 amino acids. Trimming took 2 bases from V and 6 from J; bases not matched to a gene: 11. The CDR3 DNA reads TGTGCCAGCAGCTTAACATCCCAGGACAGGGTGGATGGCTACACCTTC. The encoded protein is CASSLTSQDRVDGYTF. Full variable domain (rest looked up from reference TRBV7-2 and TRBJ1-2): GAGVSQSPSNKVTEKGKDVELRCDPISGHTALYWYRQSLGQGLEFLIYFQGNSAPDKSGLPSDRFSAERTGGSVSTLTIQRTQQEDSAVYLCASSLTSQDRVDGYTFGSGTRLTVV.

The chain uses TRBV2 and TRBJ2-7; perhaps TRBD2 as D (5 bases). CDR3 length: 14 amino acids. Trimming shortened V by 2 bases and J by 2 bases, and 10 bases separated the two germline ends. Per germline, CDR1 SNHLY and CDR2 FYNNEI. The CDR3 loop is CASSELGVPYEQYF. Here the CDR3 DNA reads TGTGCCAGCAGTGAATTGGGAGTTCCCTACGAGCAGTACTTC.

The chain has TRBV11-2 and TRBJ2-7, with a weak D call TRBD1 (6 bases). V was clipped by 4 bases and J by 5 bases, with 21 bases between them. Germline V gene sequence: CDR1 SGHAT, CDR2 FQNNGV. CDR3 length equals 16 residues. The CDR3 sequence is CASSWFRQDRTDEQYF. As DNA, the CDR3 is TGTGCCAGCAGCTGGTTTCGACAAGACAGGACGGACGAGCAGTACTTC.

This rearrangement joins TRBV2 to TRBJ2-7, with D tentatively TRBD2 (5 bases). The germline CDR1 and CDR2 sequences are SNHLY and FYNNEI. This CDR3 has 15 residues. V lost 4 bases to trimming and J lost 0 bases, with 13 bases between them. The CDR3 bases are TGTGCCAGCAGTGCCTCCGGGGATAGCTCCTACGAGCAGTACTTC. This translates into CASSASGDSSYEQYF. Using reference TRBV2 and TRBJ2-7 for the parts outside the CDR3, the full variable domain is EPEVTQTPSHQVTQMGQEVILRCVPISNHLYFYWYRQILGQKVEFLVSFYNNEISEKSEIFDDQFSVERPDGSNFTLKIRSTKLEDSAMYFCASSASGDSSYEQYFGPGTRLTVT.

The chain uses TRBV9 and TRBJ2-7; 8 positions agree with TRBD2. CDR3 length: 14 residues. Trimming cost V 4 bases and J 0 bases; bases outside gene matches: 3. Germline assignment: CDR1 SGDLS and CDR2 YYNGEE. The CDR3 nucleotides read TGTGCCAGCAGCCGGGGGACTAGCTCCTACGAGCAGTACTTC. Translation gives CASSRGTSSYEQYF.

CDR3 region: CASSVDVGPSLNTQYF. The CDR3 nucleotides are TGTGCCAGCAGCGTAGATGTGGGGCCCTCTCTGAATACGCAGTATTTT. The rearrangement links TRBV9 to TRBJ2-3, with a possible D match to TRBD1 (5 bases). The germline V gene has CDR1 SGDLS and CDR2 YYNGEE. The length of the CDR3 is 16 residues. V gave up 0 bases and J gave up 7 bases, with 18 bases separating them.

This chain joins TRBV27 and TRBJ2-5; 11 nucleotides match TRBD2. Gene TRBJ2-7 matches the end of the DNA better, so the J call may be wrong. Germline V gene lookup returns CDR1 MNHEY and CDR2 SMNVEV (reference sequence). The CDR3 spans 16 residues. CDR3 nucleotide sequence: TGTGCCAGCACCCAAGATGGGACTAGCGGAACCTACGAGCAGTACTTC. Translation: CASTQDGTSGTYEQYF.

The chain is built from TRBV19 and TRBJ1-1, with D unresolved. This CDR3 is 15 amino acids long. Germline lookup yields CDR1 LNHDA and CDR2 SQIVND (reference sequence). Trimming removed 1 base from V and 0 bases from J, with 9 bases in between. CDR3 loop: CASSIGALLNTEAFF. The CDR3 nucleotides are TGTGCCAGTAGTATAGGTGCGCTACTGAACACTGAAGCTTTCTTT.

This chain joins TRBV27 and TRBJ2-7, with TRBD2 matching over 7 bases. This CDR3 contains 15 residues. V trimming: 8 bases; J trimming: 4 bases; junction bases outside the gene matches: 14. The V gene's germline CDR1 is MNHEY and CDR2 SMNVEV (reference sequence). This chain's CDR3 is CASSYSGAGVYEQYF. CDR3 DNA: TGTGCCAGCTCCTACTCTGGGGCGGGAGTTTACGAGCAGTACTTC.

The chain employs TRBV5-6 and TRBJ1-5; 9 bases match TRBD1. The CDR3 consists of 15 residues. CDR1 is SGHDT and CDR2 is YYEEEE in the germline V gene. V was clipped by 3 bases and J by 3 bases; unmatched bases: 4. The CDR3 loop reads CASSYGTGYNQPQHF. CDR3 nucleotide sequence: TGTGCCAGCAGCTACGGGACAGGGTACAATCAGCCCCAGCATTTT. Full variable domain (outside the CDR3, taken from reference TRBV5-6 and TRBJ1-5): DAGVTQSPTHLIKTRGQQVTLRCSPKSGHDTVSWYQQALGQGPQFIFQYYEEEERQRGNFPDRFSGHQFPNYSSELNVNALLLGDSALYLCASSYGTGYNQPQHFGDGTRLSIL.

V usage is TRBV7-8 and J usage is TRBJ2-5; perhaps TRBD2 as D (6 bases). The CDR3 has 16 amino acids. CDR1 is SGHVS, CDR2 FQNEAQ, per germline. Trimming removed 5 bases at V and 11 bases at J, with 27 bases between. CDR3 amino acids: CASSHQRGAPFPEQYF. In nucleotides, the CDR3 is TGTGCCAGCAGCCATCAGCGCGGGGCCCCCTTCCCGGAGCAGTACTTC.

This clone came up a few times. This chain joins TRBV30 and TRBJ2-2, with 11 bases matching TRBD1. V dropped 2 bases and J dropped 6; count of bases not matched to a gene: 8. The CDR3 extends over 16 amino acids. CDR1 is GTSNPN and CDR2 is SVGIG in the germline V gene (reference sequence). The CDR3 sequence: CAWSTQPGQGAGELFF. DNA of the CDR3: TGTGCCTGGAGTACCCAACCGGGACAGGGGGCCGGGGAGCTGTTTTTT.

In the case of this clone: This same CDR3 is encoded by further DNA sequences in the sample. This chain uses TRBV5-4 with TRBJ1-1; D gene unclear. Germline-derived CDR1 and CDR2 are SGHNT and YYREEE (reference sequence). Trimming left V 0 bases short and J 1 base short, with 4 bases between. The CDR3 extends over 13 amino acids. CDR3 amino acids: CASSLAGNTEAFF. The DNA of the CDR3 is TGTGCCAGCAGCTTGGCGGGGAACACTGAAGCTTTCTTT. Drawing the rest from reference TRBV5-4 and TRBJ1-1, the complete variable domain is ETGVTQSPTHLIKTRGQQVTLRCSSQSGHNTVSWYQQALGQGPQFIFQYYREEENGRGNFPPRFSGLQFPNYSSELNVNALELDDSALYLCASSLAGNTEAFFGQGTRLTVV.